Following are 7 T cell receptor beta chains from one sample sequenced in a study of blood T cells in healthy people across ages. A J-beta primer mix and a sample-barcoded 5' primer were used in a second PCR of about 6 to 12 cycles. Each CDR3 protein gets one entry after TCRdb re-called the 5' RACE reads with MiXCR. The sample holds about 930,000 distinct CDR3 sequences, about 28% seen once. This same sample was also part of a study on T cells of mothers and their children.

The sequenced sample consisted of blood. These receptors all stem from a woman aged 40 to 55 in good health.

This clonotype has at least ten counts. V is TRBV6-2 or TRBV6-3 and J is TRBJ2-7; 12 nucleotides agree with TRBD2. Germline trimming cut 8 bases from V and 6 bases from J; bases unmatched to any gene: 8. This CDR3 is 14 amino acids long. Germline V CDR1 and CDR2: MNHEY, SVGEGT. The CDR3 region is CASGPSGGESEQYF. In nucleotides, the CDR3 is TGTGCCAGCGGACCTAGCGGGGGGGAGAGCGAGCAGTACTTC.

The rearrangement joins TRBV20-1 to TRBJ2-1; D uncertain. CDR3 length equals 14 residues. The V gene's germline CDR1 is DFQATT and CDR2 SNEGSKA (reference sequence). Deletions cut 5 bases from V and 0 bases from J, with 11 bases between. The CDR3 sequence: CSARAQLSYNEQFF. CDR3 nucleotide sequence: TGCAGTGCTCGAGCACAACTCTCCTACAATGAGCAGTTCTTC.

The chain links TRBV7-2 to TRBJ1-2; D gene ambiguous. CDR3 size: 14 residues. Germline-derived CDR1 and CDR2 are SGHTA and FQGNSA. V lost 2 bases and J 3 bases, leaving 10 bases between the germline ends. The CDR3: CASSLHSGDYGYTF. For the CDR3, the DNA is TGTGCCAGCAGCTTACACAGCGGAGACTATGGCTACACCTTC. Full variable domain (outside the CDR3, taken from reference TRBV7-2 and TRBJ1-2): GAGVSQSPSNKVTEKGKDVELRCDPISGHTALYWYRQSLGQGLEFLIYFQGNSAPDKSGLPSDRFSAERTGGSVSTLTIQRTQQEDSAVYLCASSLHSGDYGYTFGSGTRLTVV.

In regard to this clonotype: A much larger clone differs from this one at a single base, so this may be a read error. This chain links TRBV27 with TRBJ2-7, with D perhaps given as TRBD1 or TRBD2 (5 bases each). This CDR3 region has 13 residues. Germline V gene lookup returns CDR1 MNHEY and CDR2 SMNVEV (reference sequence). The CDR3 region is CASGFGATYEQYF. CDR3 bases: TGTGCCAGCGGTTTCGGGGCCACCTACGAGCAGTACTTC.

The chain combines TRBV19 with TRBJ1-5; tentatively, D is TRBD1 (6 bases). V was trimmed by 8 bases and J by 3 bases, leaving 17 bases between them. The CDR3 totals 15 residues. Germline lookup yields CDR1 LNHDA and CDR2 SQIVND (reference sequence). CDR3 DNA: TGTGCCAGTCAGACGGATCCAGGGGTCAATCAGCCCCAGCATTTT. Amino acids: CASQTDPGVNQPQHF.

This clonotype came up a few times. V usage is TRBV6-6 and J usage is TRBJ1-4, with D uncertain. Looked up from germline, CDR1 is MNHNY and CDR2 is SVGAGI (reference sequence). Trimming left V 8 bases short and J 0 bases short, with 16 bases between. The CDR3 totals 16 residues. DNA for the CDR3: TGTGCCAGCCTCAAATCGGCAGCCGCAACTAATGAAAAACTGTTTTTT. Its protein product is CASLKSAAATNEKLFF.

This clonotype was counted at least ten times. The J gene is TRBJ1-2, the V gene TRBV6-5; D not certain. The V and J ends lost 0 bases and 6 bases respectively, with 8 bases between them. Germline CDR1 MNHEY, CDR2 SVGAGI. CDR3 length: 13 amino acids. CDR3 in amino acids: CASSYSTLHGYTF. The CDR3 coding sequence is TGTGCCAGCAGTTACTCGACCCTCCATGGCTACACCTTC.